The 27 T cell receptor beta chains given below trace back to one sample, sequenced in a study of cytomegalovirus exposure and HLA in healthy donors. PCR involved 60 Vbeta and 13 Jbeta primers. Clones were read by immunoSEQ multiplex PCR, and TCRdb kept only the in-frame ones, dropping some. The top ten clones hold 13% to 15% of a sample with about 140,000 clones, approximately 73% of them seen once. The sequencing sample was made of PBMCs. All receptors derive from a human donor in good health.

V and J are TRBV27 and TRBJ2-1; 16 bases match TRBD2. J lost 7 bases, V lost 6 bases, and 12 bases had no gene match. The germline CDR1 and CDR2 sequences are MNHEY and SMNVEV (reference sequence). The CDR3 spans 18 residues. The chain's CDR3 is CASSPRGLAGGPRNEQFF. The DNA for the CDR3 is TGTGCCAGCAGCCCCCGGGGACTAGCGGGAGGGCCGAGGAATGAGCAGTTCTTC.

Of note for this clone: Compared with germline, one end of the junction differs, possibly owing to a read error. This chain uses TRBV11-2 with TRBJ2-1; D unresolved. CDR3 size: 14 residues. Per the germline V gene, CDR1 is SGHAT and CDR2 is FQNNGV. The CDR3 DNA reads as TGTGCCAGCACCTTACAGCGATCCTACAATGAGCAGTTCTTC. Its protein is CASTLQRSYNEQFF.

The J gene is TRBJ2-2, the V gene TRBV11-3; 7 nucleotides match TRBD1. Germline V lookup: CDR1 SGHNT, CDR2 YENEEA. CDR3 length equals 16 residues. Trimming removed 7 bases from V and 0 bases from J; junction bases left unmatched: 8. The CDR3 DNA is TGTGCCAGCAACCCGGCAGGGACAGCGAACACCGGGGAGCTGTTTTTT. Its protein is CASNPAGTANTGELFF.

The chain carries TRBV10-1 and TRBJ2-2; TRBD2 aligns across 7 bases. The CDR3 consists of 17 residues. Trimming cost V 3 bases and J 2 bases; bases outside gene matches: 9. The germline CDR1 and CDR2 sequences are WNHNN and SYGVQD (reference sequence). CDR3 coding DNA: TGCGCCAGCAGTGATCCCAGCGGGACCCTAAACACCGGGGAGCTGTTTTTT. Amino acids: CASSDPSGTLNTGELFF.

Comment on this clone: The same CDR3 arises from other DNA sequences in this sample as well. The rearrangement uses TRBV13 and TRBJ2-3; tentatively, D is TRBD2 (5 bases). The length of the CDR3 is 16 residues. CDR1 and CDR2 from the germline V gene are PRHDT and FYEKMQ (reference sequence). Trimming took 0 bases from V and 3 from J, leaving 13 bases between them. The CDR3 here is CASSLGGLATTDTQYF. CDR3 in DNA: TGTGCCAGCAGCTTAGGCGGGCTAGCTACTACAGATACGCAGTATTTT.

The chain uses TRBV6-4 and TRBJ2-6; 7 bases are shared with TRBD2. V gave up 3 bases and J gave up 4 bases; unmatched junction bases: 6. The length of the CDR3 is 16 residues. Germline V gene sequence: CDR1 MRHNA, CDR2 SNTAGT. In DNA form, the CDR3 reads TGTGCCAGCAGTGAAGTGGGAGGGACCGGGGCCAACGTCCTGACTTTC. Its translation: CASSEVGGTGANVLTF.

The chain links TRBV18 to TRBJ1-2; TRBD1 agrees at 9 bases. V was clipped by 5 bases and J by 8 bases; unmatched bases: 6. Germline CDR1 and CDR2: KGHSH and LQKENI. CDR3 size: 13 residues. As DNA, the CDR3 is TGTGCCAGCTCAGAACAGGGGGCTGGGGGCTACACCTTC. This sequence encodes CASSEQGAGGYTF.

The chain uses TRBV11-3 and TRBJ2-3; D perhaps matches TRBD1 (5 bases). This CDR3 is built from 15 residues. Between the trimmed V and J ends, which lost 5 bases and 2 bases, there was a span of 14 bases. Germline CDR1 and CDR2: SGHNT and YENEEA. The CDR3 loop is CASSARQLTTDTQYF. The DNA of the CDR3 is TGTGCCAGCAGCGCCCGACAGCTAACCACAGATACGCAGTATTTT.

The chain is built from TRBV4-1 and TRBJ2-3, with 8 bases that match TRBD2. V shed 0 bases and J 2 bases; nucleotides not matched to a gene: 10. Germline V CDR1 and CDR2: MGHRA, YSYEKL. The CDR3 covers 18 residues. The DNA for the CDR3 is TGCGCCAGCAGCCAAGATTACGGTAGCGGGGTCTCCACAGATACGCAGTATTTT. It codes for CASSQDYGSGVSTDTQYF.

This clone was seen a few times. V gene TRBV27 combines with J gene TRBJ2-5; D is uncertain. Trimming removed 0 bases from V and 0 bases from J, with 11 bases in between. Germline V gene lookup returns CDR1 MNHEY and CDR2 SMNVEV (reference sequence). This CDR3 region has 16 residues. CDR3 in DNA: TGTGCCAGCAGTTTATCCTGGCCCCAGTACCAAGAGACCCAGTACTTC. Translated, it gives CASSLSWPQYQETQYF.

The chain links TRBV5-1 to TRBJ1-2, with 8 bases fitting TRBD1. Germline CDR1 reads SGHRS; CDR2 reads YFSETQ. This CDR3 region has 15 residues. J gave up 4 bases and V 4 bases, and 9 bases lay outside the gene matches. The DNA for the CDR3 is TGCGCCAGCAGCAAGGACAGGGCGCAACTCTATGGCTACACCTTC. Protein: CASSKDRAQLYGYTF.

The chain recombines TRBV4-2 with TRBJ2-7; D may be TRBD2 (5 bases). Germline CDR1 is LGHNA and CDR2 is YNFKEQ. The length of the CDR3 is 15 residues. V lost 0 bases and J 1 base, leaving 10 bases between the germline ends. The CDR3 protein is CASSQDPPGSYEQYF. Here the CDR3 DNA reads TGTGCCAGCAGCCAAGATCCCCCGGGGTCCTACGAGCAGTACTTC.

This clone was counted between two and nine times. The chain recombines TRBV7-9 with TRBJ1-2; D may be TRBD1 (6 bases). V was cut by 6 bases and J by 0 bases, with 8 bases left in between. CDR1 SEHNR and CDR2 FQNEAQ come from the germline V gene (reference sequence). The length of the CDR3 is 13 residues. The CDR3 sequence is CASRPGANYGYTF. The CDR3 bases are TGTGCCAGCAGACCAGGGGCTAACTATGGCTACACCTTC.

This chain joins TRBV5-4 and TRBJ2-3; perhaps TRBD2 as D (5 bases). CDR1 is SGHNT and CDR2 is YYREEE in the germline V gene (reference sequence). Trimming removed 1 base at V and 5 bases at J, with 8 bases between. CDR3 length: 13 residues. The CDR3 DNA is TGTGCCAGCAGCTTGACTAGAAGAGATACGCAGTATTTT. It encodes CASSLTRRDTQYF.

CDR3 loop: CASSATGAGNQPQHF. CDR3 sequence (DNA): TGTGCCAGCAGCGCTACAGGGGCGGGCAATCAGCCCCAGCATTTT. The chain carries TRBV7-9 and TRBJ1-5; 7 bases are shared with TRBD1. Germline V gene sequence: CDR1 SEHNR, CDR2 FQNEAQ (reference sequence). V lost 5 bases, J lost 2 bases, and 6 bases stayed unmatched. The CDR3 is 15 amino acids.

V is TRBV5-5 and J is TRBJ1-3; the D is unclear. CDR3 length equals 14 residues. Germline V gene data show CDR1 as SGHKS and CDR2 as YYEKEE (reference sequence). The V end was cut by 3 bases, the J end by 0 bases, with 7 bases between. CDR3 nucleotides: TGTGCCAGCAGCTCCGGGAACTCTGGAAACACCATATATTTT. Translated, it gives CASSSGNSGNTIYF.

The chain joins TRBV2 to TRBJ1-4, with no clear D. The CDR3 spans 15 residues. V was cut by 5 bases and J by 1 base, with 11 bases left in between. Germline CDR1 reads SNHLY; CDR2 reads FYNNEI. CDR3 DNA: TGTGCCAGCAGTCCCATGGCGGGAACTAATGAAAAACTGTTTTTT. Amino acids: CASSPMAGTNEKLFF.

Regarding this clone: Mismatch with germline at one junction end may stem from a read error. CDR3 sequence reads: CASSLARNTEAFF. The DNA of the CDR3 is TGTGCCAGCAGCCTAGCCAGGAACACTGAAGCTTTCTTT. This rearrangement joins TRBV7-8 to TRBJ1-1, with no clear D. Germline values: CDR1 SGHVS, CDR2 FQNEAQ. CDR3 length: 13 amino acids.

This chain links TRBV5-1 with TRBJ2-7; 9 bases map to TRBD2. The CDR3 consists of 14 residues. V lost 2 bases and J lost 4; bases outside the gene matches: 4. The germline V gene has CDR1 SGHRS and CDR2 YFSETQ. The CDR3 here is CASSFLAGQYEQYF. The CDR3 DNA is TGCGCCAGCAGCTTCCTAGCGGGACAATACGAGCAGTACTTC.

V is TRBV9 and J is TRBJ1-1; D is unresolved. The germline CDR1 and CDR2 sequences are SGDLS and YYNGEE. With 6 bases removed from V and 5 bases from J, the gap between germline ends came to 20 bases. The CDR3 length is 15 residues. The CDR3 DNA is TGTGCCAGCACCTACATAGGCGGGCCTGGGACTGAAGCTTTCTTT. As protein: CASTYIGGPGTEAFF.

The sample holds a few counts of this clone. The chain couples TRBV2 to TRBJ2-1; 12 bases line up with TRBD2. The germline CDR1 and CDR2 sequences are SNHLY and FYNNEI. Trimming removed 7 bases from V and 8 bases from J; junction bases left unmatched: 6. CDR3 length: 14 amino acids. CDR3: CASNLAGGLYEQFF. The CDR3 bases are TGTGCCAGCAATCTAGCGGGGGGGCTTTATGAGCAGTTCTTC.

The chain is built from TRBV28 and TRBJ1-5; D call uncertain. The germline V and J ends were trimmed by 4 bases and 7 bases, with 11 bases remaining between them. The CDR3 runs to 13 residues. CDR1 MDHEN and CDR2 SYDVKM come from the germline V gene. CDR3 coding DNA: TGTGCCAGCAGTTGGCCGGGAGAGCAGCCCCAGCATTTT. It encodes CASSWPGEQPQHF.

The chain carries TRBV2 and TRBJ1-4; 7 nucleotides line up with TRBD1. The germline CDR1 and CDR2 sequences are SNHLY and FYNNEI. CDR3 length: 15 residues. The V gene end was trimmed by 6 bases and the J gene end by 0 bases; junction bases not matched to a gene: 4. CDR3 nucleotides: TGTGCCAGCAGCAGACAGGGAGCAACTAATGAAAAACTGTTTTTT. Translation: CASSRQGATNEKLFF.

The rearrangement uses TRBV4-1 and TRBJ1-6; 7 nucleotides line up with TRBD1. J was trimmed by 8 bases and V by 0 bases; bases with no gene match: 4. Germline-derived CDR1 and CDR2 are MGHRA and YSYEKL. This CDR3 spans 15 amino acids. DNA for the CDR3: TGCGCCAGCAGCCAAGAGAGACAGGGTCATTCACCCCTCCACTTT. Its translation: CASSQERQGHSPLHF.

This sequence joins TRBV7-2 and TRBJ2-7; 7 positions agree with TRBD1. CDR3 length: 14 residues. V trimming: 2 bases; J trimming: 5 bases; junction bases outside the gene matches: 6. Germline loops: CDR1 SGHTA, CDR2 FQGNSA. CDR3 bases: TGTGCCAGCAGCTTACTCCGGACAGGCAACGAGCAGTACTTC. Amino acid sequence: CASSLLRTGNEQYF.

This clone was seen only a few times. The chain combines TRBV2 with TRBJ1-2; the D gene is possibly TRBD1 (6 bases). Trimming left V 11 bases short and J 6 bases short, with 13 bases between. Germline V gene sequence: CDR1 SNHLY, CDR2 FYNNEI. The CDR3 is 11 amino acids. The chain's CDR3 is CAGYRANGYTF. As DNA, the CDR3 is TGTGCCGGGTACAGGGCCAATGGCTACACCTTC.

The CDR3 DNA follows: TGTGCCAGCAGCTTAGGAGAACGCACCGAGACAGATACGCAGTATTTT. Amino acids: CASSLGERTETDTQYF. The genes are TRBV11-3 and TRBJ2-3; D is unclear. Germline loops: CDR1 SGHNT, CDR2 YENEEA. CDR3 length: 16 residues. The V and J ends lost 1 base and 3 bases respectively, with 14 bases between them.